The T cell receptor beta chain under discussion was sequenced for a study of blood T cell repertoires in COVID-19. In the study overall: Sites in the United States, Italy and Spain provided acute and convalescent COVID-19 samples. The cDNA or gDNA used as material had been derived from T cells, B-cell-depleted T cells, or PBMCs.

Germline V lookup: CDR1 WNHNN, CDR2 SYGVQD (reference sequence). There are 11 residues in the CDR3. V shed 9 bases and J shed 8 bases, with 13 bases lying between them. Authors' methods: Amplification of reference gene primers was used by the study to estimate nucleated cell counts. Repertoires were generated with immunoSEQ multiplex PCR, while TCRdb's copy carries only in-frame clones and drops some. V and J calls and clone size are copied from that table; D and trimming were computed from the DNA. This table holds around 20,000 clones, about 83% found once. The chain carries TRBV10-1 and TRBJ1-2, with a weak D call TRBD1 (6 bases). The sequenced sample was peripheral blood. This sequence originates from a human donor in a cohort sampled during active COVID-19. In DNA, the CDR3 is TGCGCCAGGGCCGGGGGGCGAGGCTACACCTTC. Protein sequence: CARAGGRGYTF.